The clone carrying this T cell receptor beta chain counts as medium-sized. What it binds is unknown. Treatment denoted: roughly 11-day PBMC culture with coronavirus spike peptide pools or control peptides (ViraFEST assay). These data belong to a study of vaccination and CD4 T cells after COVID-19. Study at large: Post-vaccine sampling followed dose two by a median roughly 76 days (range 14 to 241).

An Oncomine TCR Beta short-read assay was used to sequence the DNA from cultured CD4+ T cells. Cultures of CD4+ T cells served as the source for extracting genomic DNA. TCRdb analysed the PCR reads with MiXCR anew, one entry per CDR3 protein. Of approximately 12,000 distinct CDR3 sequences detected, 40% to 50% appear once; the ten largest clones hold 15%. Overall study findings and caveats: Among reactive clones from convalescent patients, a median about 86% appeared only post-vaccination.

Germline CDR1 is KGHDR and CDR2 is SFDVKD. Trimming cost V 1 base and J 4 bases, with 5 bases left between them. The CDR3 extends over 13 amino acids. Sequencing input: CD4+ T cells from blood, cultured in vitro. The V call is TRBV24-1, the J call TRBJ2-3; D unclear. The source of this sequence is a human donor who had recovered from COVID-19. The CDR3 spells CATSDFLSDTQYF. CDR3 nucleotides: TGTGCCACCAGTGATTTTTTATCAGATACGCAGTATTTT.